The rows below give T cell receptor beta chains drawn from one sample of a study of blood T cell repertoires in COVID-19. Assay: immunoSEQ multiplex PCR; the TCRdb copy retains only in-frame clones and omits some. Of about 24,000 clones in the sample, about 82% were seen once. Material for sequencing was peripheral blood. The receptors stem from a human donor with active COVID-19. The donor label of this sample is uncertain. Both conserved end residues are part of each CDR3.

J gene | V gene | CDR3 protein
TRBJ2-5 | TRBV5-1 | CASRQTSGSQETQYF
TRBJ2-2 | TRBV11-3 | CASSHRTGGTGELFF
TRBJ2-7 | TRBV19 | CASSTLAGAAGEQYF
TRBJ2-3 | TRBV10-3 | CAISEPRTSGRANTQYF
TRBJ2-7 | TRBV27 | CASSLAGNYEQYF
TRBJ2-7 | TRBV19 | CASSYRVGPYEQYF
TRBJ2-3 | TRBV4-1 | CASSQDDYTDTQYF
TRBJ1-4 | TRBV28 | CASSRDSFNEKLFF
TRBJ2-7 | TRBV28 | CASTVGAATYEQYF
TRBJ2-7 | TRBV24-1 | CATSDLASGPKSSYEQYF
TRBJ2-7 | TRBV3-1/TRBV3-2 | CASSQDRMENQIIAGGPYEQYF
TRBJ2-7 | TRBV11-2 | CASSFSSGSDEQYF
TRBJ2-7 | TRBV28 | CASSPPGGEQYF
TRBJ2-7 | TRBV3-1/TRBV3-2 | CASRLKSSYEQYF
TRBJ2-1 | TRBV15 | CATSRDQGWGEQFF
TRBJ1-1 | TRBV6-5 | CASRAGQGDTEAFF
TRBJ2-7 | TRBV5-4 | CASSAPAGGLGEQYF
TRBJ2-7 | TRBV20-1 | CREDRDDEQYF
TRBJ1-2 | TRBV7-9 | CASSLVTANYGYTF
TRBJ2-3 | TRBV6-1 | CASSEERRDTQYF
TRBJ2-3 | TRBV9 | CASSQLGGLATDTQYF
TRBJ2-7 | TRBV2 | CASSRARGEGEQYF
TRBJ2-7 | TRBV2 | CASGPPYEQYF
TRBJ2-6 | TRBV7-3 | CASSFSGGANVLTF
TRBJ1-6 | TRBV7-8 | CASSLMSGADSPLHF
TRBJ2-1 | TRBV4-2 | CASSLRGSGGAVNEQFF
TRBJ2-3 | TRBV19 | CASSVRGPRTSGNTDTQYF
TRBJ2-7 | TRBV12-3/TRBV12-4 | CASRDTDTYEQYF
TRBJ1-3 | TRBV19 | CASKKGDSAGNTIYF
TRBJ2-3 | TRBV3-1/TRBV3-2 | CASSPRGDTQYF
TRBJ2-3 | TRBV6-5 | CASSYAAGASTDTQYF
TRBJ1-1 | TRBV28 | CASSLSARGAFF
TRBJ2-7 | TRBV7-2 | CASSLGVAGEQYF
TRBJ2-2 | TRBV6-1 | CASSEALRAGYGTGELFF
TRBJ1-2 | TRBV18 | CASSPGQGNYGYTF
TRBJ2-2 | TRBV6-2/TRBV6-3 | CASSPLAVTGELFF
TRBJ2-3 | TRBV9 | CASSVTPWGGSPTDTQYF
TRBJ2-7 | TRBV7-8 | CASSSGTGRSYEQYF
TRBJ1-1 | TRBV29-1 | CSFIQGAETEAFF
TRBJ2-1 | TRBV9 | CASSVEDSTYNEQFF
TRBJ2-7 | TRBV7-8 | CASSLAKAGTSGAYEQYF
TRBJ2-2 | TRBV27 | CASSLFGGDNTGELFF
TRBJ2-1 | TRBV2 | CASRVSGRADVHNEQFF
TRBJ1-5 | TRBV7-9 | CASSGTDRGPSNQPQHF
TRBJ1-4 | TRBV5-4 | CASSFRGGGGEKLFF
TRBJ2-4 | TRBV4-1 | CASSQERQGDLAKNIQYF
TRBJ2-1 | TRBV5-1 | CASSLASAGREQFF
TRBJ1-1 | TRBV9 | CASSVGTGSTEAFF
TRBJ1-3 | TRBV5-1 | CASRVIPGGNTIYF
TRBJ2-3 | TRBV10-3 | CAISVLMRGGPTDTQYF
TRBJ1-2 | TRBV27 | CASSLQGANYGYTF
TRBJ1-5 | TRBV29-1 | CSVGQGRSQPQHF